A selection of T cell receptor beta chains follows, all from one sample in a study of T cell changes during pregnancy in multiple sclerosis. TCRdb's copy holds only in-frame clones and misses some; the assay was immunoSEQ multiplex PCR. Seen here are under 95,000 clones, approximately 92% observed once, and the top ten hold more than 2%. The sequenced sample was peripheral blood, obtained after pregnancy. All receptors derive from a female donor with multiple sclerosis, enrolled in a pregnancy study. CDR3s include the opening cysteine and the closing phenylalanine or tryptophan. The order of the fields is clone size, D gene, V gene, J gene, CDR3 DNA, CDR3 protein. A D gene is named only where the DNA matches it firmly. Not all rows give a size; the values are once, few, many and, for expanded clones, a class.

>once|TRBD1|TRBV9|TRBJ2-2
TGTGCCAGCAGGGGGACAGGATTCACCGGGGAGCTGTTTTTT
CASRGTGFTGELFF
>-|-|TRBV2|TRBJ1-1
TGTGCCAGCAACTCACAGGTGATGAACACTGAAGCTTTCTTT
CASNSQVMNTEAFF
>-|-|TRBV7-6|TRBJ2-7
TGTGCCAGCAGCTCGGCCCAACTAGGTCTCGAGCAGTACTTC
CASSSAQLGLEQYF
>-|TRBD1|TRBV7-2|TRBJ2-5
TGTGCCAGCAGCTTCGGGACAGGGGAGAAGACCCAGTACTTC
CASSFGTGEKTQYF
>-|-|TRBV6-5|TRBJ1-1
TGTGCCAGCAGCCACGACCAGGGGTCGGTCACTGAAGCTTTCTTT
CASSHDQGSVTEAFF
>-|-|TRBV6-1|TRBJ1-5
TGTGCCAGCGACCGGGACTATAGCAATCAGCCCCAGCATTTT
CASDRDYSNQPQHF
>-|-|TRBV5-1|TRBJ1-1
TGCGCCAGCACACGAGTGGGGGCGCCAGGCACTGAAGCTTTCTTT
CASTRVGAPGTEAFF
>-|-|TRBV11-2|TRBJ1-1
TGTGCCAGCAGCTTAGAACAGGGAAACACTGAAGCTTTCTTT
CASSLEQGNTEAFF
>-|TRBD1|TRBV7-2|TRBJ1-6
TGTGCCAGCAGCTTAGTCCAGGGGGACTATTCACCCCTCCACTTT
CASSLVQGDYSPLHF
>-|TRBD2|TRBV7-8|TRBJ2-2
TGTGCCAGCAGCTTAGGAACGGCGGGAGGGCCCCCCCCCGGGGAGCTGTTTTTT
CASSLGTAGGPPPGELFF